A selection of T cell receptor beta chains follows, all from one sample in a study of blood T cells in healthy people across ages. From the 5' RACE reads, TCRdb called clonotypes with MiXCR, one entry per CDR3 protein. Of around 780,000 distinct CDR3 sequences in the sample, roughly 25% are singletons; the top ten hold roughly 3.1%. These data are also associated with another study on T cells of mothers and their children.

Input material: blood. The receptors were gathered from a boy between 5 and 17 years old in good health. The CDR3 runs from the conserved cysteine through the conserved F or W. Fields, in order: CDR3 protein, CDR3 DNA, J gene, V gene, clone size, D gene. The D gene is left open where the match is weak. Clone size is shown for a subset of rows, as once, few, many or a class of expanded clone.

CDR3: CASSLSVQNYGYTF; DNA: TGTGCCAGCAGTTTATCTGTACAGAACTATGGCTACACCTTC; J: TRBJ1-2; V: TRBV28; size: -; D: -
CDR3: CASKVEVADEKLFF; DNA: TGCGCCAGCAAGGTCGAGGTAGCCGATGAAAAACTGTTTTTT; J: TRBJ1-4; V: TRBV5-1; size: few; D: -
CDR3: CASSVGVITYEQYF; DNA: TGTGCCAGCAGCGTAGGAGTCATTACCTACGAGCAGTACTTC; J: TRBJ2-7; V: TRBV9; size: -; D: -
CDR3: CASSTRDGPQETQYF; DNA: TGTGCCAGCAGCACAAGGGACGGACCACAAGAGACCCAGTACTTC; J: TRBJ2-5; V: TRBV7-3; size: -; D: -
CDR3: CSVEWDGELFF; DNA: TGCAGCGTTGAATGGGACGGGGAGCTGTTTTTT; J: TRBJ2-2; V: TRBV29-1; size: -; D: -
CDR3: CASSSTRSRAEAFF; DNA: TGTGCCAGCAGCTCGACCCGTTCCAGAGCTGAAGCTTTCTTT; J: TRBJ1-1; V: TRBV7-9; size: -; D: -
CDR3: CASSYDRGHNSPLHF; DNA: TGCGCCAGCAGCTATGACAGGGGGCATAATTCACCCCTCCACTTT; J: TRBJ1-6; V: TRBV5-1; size: few; D: TRBD1
CDR3: CASSLAHRTTNYGYTF; DNA: TGTGCCAGCAGCTTAGCGCACAGGACCACAAACTATGGCTACACCTTC; J: TRBJ1-2; V: TRBV7-8; size: -; D: -
CDR3: CASSWGLAGDEQFF; DNA: TGCGCCAGCAGCTGGGGGTTAGCGGGCGATGAGCAGTTCTTC; J: TRBJ2-1; V: TRBV5-1; size: -; D: TRBD2
CDR3: CASSLDRDNSPLHF; DNA: TGTGCCAGCAGCTTGGACAGGGATAATTCACCCCTCCACTTT; J: TRBJ1-6; V: TRBV7-3; size: few; D: TRBD1
CDR3: CASSPEFSNQPQHF; DNA: TGTGCCAGCAGCCCAGAGTTTAGCAATCAGCCCCAGCATTTT; J: TRBJ1-5; V: TRBV12-3/TRBV12-4; size: -; D: -
CDR3: CASKTGTQETQYF; DNA: TGTGCCAGCAAAACCGGGACCCAAGAGACCCAGTACTTT; J: TRBJ2-5; V: TRBV12-3/TRBV12-4; size: once; D: -
CDR3: CASSSSDRAIYGYTF; DNA: TGTGCCAGCAGTTCTTCAGACAGGGCGATCTATGGCTACACCTTC; J: TRBJ1-2; V: TRBV28; size: few; D: TRBD1
CDR3: CASSQGHLAGDQETQYF; DNA: TGCGCCAGCAGCCAAGGTCACCTAGCGGGGGACCAAGAGACCCAGTACTTC; J: TRBJ2-5; V: TRBV4-1; size: -; D: TRBD2
CDR3: CASSRPRDRGRVLPQETQYF; DNA: TGTGCCAGCAGTAGGCCCCGGGACAGGGGGCGAGTTTTACCCCAAGAGACCCAGTACTTC; J: TRBJ2-5; V: TRBV6-1; size: few; D: TRBD1
CDR3: CASSGRGQGLIEQYF; DNA: TGTGCCAGCAGCGGACGCGGACAGGGATTAATCGAGCAGTACTTC; J: TRBJ2-7; V: TRBV13; size: -; D: TRBD1
CDR3: CASSDVGGETQSF; DNA: TGTGCCAGCAGCGACGTGGGGGGGGAGACCCAGTCCTTC; J: TRBJ2-5; V: TRBV11-2; size: once; D: TRBD2
CDR3: CASSESGRVMETQYF; DNA: TGTGCCAGCAGTGAATCAGGCAGGGTTATGGAGACCCAGTACTTC; J: TRBJ2-5; V: TRBV25-1; size: -; D: -
CDR3: CSATTLTGSTEAFF; DNA: TGCAGTGCTACAACCCTTACGGGGAGCACTGAAGCTTTCTTT; J: TRBJ1-1; V: TRBV20-1; size: -; D: -
CDR3: CASSLEPGKIYGYTF; DNA: TGCGCCAGCAGCTTGGAGCCGGGCAAGATCTATGGCTACACCTTC; J: TRBJ1-2; V: TRBV5-1; size: -; D: -
CDR3: CASGLTRLSGGRETQYF; DNA: TGTGCTAGTGGTTTGACTAGGCTTAGCGGGGGCCGCGAGACCCAGTACTTC; J: TRBJ2-5; V: TRBV12-5; size: many; D: TRBD2
CDR3: CASSSPTGGDMNTEAFF; DNA: TGTGCCAGCAGTTCCCCGACAGGGGGCGACATGAACACTGAAGCTTTCTTT; J: TRBJ1-1; V: TRBV12-3/TRBV12-4; size: -; D: TRBD1
CDR3: CASSLEGPGADEQYF; DNA: TGCGCCAGCAGCTTGGAGGGACCGGGGGCCGACGAGCAGTACTTC; J: TRBJ2-7; V: TRBV5-1; size: -; D: -
CDR3: CASSRAVRTANTGELFF; DNA: TGTGCCAGCAGCCGCGCCGTACGGACTGCGAACACCGGGGAGCTGTTTTTT; J: TRBJ2-2; V: TRBV11-2; size: few; D: -
CDR3: CASNPSVGQETQYF; DNA: TGCGCCAGCAACCCCTCGGTCGGCCAAGAGACCCAGTACTTC; J: TRBJ2-5; V: TRBV5-1; size: -; D: -
CDR3: CASSSLGPFGRHEQYF; DNA: TGTGCCAGCAGTTCACTAGGACCTTTCGGACGGCACGAGCAGTACTTC; J: TRBJ2-7; V: TRBV27; size: once; D: -
CDR3: CASSDSGGGSNEQFF; DNA: TGTGCCAGCAGTGACTCAGGCGGGGGGAGCAATGAGCAGTTCTTC; J: TRBJ2-1; V: TRBV6-4; size: few; D: TRBD2
CDR3: CASSTDRKNYNEQFF; DNA: TGTGCCAGCAGCACGGACAGGAAAAACTACAATGAGCAGTTCTTC; J: TRBJ2-1; V: TRBV7-2; size: -; D: TRBD1
CDR3: CASSIAVDQPQHF; DNA: TGTGCCAGTAGTATAGCAGTTGATCAGCCCCAGCATTTT; J: TRBJ1-5; V: TRBV19; size: few; D: -
CDR3: CASSYRDRNTEAFF; DNA: TGTGCCAGCAGTTACAGGGACAGGAACACTGAAGCTTTCTTT; J: TRBJ1-1; V: TRBV6-2/TRBV6-3; size: -; D: TRBD1
CDR3: CASSSQNQYQETQYF; DNA: TGTGCCAGCAGCTCACAAAACCAATACCAAGAGACCCAGTACTTC; J: TRBJ2-5; V: TRBV7-9; size: few; D: -
CDR3: CSSSGGNFDEQFF; DNA: TGCAGCAGTAGCGGGGGGAATTTTGATGAGCAGTTCTTC; J: TRBJ2-1; V: TRBV29-1; size: -; D: TRBD2
CDR3: CSARVPGAYYNEQFF; DNA: TGCAGTGCTAGAGTTCCGGGGGCCTACTACAATGAGCAGTTCTTC; J: TRBJ2-1; V: TRBV20-1; size: once; D: -
CDR3: CASGFPDSFNYGYTF; DNA: TGTGCTAGTGGTTTCCCCGACAGTTTCAACTATGGCTACACCTTC; J: TRBJ1-2; V: TRBV12-5; size: -; D: -
CDR3: CACSEARKEQYF; DNA: TGTGCCTGCAGTGAAGCGCGCAAAGAGCAGTACTTC; J: TRBJ2-7; V: TRBV6-1; size: few; D: -
CDR3: CSARVAGAQLYNEQFF; DNA: TGCAGTGCTAGAGTAGCGGGGGCCCAACTTTACAATGAGCAGTTCTTC; J: TRBJ2-1; V: TRBV20-1; size: -; D: TRBD2
CDR3: CSAKAGTGELFF; DNA: TGCAGTGCTAAGGCGGGCACCGGGGAGCTGTTTTTT; J: TRBJ2-2; V: TRBV20-1; size: -; D: -
CDR3: CASSAGEGRTEAFF; DNA: TGCGCCAGCAGTGCCGGAGAGGGAAGGACTGAAGCTTTCTTT; J: TRBJ1-1; V: TRBV10-1; size: once; D: -
CDR3: CASSPSDWGKNIQYF; DNA: TGTGCCAGCAGCCCATCGGACTGGGGCAAAAACATTCAGTACTTC; J: TRBJ2-4; V: TRBV9; size: -; D: -
CDR3: CAWSVRAGYEQYF; DNA: TGTGCCTGGAGTGTAAGGGCAGGCTACGAGCAGTACTTC; J: TRBJ2-7; V: TRBV30; size: -; D: -
CDR3: CASSLAGPPYEQYF; DNA: TGTGCCAGCAGTTTGGCCGGGCCGCCCTACGAGCAGTACTTC; J: TRBJ2-7; V: TRBV12-3/TRBV12-4; size: -; D: -
CDR3: CSARPAGQVEAFF; DNA: TGCAGTGCTAGACCTGCCGGACAGGTAGAAGCTTTCTTT; J: TRBJ1-1; V: TRBV20-1; size: few; D: TRBD1
CDR3: CASKGRNTEAFF; DNA: TGTGCCAGCAAGGGGAGGAACACTGAAGCTTTCTTT; J: TRBJ1-1; V: TRBV3-1; size: -; D: -
CDR3: CASSGTSGGSGELFF; DNA: TGTGCCAGCAGCGGGACTAGCGGGGGGTCCGGGGAGCTGTTTTTT; J: TRBJ2-2; V: TRBV9; size: -; D: TRBD2
CDR3: CSVEDRVRSYEQYF; DNA: TGCAGCGTTGAAGATCGGGTGCGGTCCTACGAGCAGTACTTC; J: TRBJ2-7; V: TRBV29-1; size: -; D: -
CDR3: CASSLSPRSGSQETQYF; DNA: TGTGCCAGCAGCTTAAGCCCACGATCGGGCTCCCAAGAGACCCAGTACTTC; J: TRBJ2-5; V: TRBV7-6; size: few; D: -
CDR3: CASSQEPGTGEGYTF; DNA: TGCGCCAGCAGCCAAGAACCCGGGACAGGAGAGGGCTACACCTTC; J: TRBJ1-2; V: TRBV4-1; size: -; D: TRBD1
CDR3: CASSLVWTGVRNTEAFF; DNA: TGTGCCAGCAGCTTAGTTTGGACAGGGGTAAGAAACACTGAAGCTTTCTTT; J: TRBJ1-1; V: TRBV7-9; size: -; D: TRBD1
CDR3: CASTPGQGLSPLHF; DNA: TGTGCCAGCACCCCGGGACAGGGTTTATCACCCCTCCACTTT; J: TRBJ1-6; V: TRBV7-9; size: -; D: TRBD1
CDR3: CASSSYLGLAGGRKNIQYF; DNA: TGTGCCAGCAGTTCCTACCTAGGACTAGCGGGGGGGCGGAAAAACATTCAGTACTTC; J: TRBJ2-4; V: TRBV12-3/TRBV12-4; size: few; D: TRBD2
CDR3: CASSQASAEYEQYF; DNA: TGCGCCAGCAGCCAAGCTAGCGCGGAGTACGAGCAGTACTTC; J: TRBJ2-7; V: TRBV4-1; size: -; D: -
CDR3: CASSGTGISGANVLTF; DNA: TGCGCCAGCAGCGGTACAGGCATCTCTGGGGCCAACGTCCTGACTTTC; J: TRBJ2-6; V: TRBV5-1; size: few; D: -
CDR3: CASRRGGNQPQHF; DNA: TGTGCCAGTCGACGAGGAGGGAATCAGCCCCAGCATTTT; J: TRBJ1-5; V: TRBV12-3/TRBV12-4; size: -; D: -
CDR3: CASSLVGGRWETQYF; DNA: TGTGCCAGCAGCTTAGTGGGGGGGCGATGGGAGACCCAGTACTTC; J: TRBJ2-5; V: TRBV7-2; size: -; D: -
CDR3: CASSLASGQPRALHF; DNA: TGCGCCAGCAGCTTGGCCTCGGGGCAGCCCAGAGCCCTCCACTTT; J: TRBJ1-6; V: TRBV5-1; size: -; D: -
CDR3: CASSKGQDNEKLFF; DNA: TGTGCCAGCAGCAAGGGACAGGATAATGAAAAACTGTTTTTT; J: TRBJ1-4; V: TRBV21-1; size: -; D: -
CDR3: CASSQDSVEANTEAFF; DNA: TGCGCCAGCAGCCAAGATTCTGTGGAAGCCAACACTGAAGCTTTCTTT; J: TRBJ1-1; V: TRBV4-1; size: few; D: -
CDR3: CASRSTGRYGYTF; DNA: TGTGCCAGCAGATCGACAGGACGCTATGGCTACACCTTC; J: TRBJ1-2; V: TRBV2; size: -; D: -